This T cell receptor beta chain comes out of a study of chemoradiotherapy in HPV16-positive cancers. Overall study: A couple of HPV16-positive patients' cells yielded candidate HPV-specific clones and common motifs. Study-wide results and caveats: Non-HPV-specific T cells did not expand in tumors during treatment, whereas candidate HPV-specific clones and E7-related motifs did. HPV-specific T cells were functionally defined from only a couple of HPV16-positive patients.

Trimming pared 0 bases from V and 9 bases from J, leaving 13 bases between. The CDR3 covers 13 residues. CDR1 SGHRS and CDR2 YFSETQ come from the germline V gene. About this clone: Its cognate antigen is unknown.

Repertoires were sampled repeatedly during chemoradiotherapy. Produced via immunoSEQ multiplex PCR; TCRdb's table is partial and in-frame only. The sample includes approximately 13,000 clones, roughly 80% of them seen just once. Sample collection occurred from a patient who underwent chemoradiotherapy. This TCR was sampled from a human donor with HPV-associated anogenital cancer. This chain joins TRBV5-1 and TRBJ2-7; no reliable D call. The CDR3 here is CASSLAPAVGQYF. DNA of the CDR3: TGCGCCAGCAGCTTGGCCCCCGCTGTAGGGCAGTACTTC.